This T cell receptor beta chain stems from a study of T cell responses to AZD1222 COVID-19 vaccine. This table comes from immunoSEQ multiplex PCR, and its TCRdb copy is limited to in-frame clones, with some not included. The profile shows roughly 100,000 clones, 84% of them singletons. The CDR3 contains 17 residues. V lost 1 base to trimming and J lost 6 bases, with 18 bases between them. CDR1 is SNHLY and CDR2 is FYNNEI in the germline V gene. Study outcomes and limitations: Only after the peak T cell response were repertoires sampled. Donors skewed white British and female; clonal diversity was possibly underestimated.

Only a few counts were recorded for this clone. Its antigen is unknown. This TCR was sampled from an adult in good health. The chain carries TRBV2 and TRBJ2-2, with D maybe TRBD1 (5 bases). The sample consisted of peripheral blood, taken on day 0 of AZD1222 vaccination. CDR3 nucleotides: TGTGCCAGCAGTGAAGAATGGGGCAGGGTTAGCCCCGGGGAGCTGTTTTTT. It specifies CASSEEWGRVSPGELFF.